The clone carrying this TCR beta chain was found a few times. The source of the sample is a study of CD8 T cells in ankylosing spondylitis. MiXCR, run by TCRdb on the 5' RACE reads, gives a single entry per CDR3 protein. The table lists 380,000 or so distinct CDR3 sequences, roughly 20% of them singletons. With 3 bases removed from V and 7 bases from J, the gap between germline ends came to 8 bases. This CDR3 has 12 residues. This TCR came from a male donor with ankylosing spondylitis or in good health (not recorded which). The gene calls are TRBV12-3 or TRBV12-4 and TRBJ2-3; tentatively, D is TRBD2 (6 bases). The sample was blood, either unsorted or a sorted T cell fraction (not recorded which). CDR3 in DNA: TGTGCCAGCAGTTTCGGGGGAAATACGCAGTATTTT. It codes for CASSFGGNTQYF.